The T cell receptor (beta chain) under discussion was sequenced for a study of long-term antiretroviral therapy in people with HIV. Study observations and caveats: Information on adherence to ART, viral resistance or therapy changes was unavailable. Even long-term ART left TRB diversity below transplant donor controls, despite gains. Clonal expansions arising prior to ART prevailed in the repertoire at every time point.

The V and J ends lost 3 bases and 4 bases, in that order; junction bases with no gene match: 7. CDR3 length equals 16 residues. Germline CDR1 SGHVS, CDR2 FNYEAQ. In the case of this clone: Antigen specificity is unknown.

The assay used was immunoSEQ (version v3.0), run at survey level. Measured with immunoSEQ multiplex PCR; TCRdb has only the in-frame clones, and not every one. Here the sample spans about 35,000 clones, 65% to 75% being singletons. The receptor was isolated from a man between 50 and 59 years old with HIV. The sample in question was unsorted PBMCs, obtained 3 years after starting antiretroviral therapy. V and J are TRBV7-6 and TRBJ2-2; 8 nucleotides align to TRBD1. CDR3: CASSFRGRYGTGELFF. CDR3 in DNA: TGTGCCAGCAGCTTCAGGGGGCGATATGGCACCGGGGAGCTGTTTTTT.